These 29 T cell receptor beta chains originate from one sample sequenced in a study of T cells in Graves' hyperthyroidism and ophthalmopathy. What was amplified from RNA transcripts were TCR beta CDR3 regions. The HTBI primer set was used in a first-round RT-PCR of the TCR CDR3. From the multiplex PCR reads, TCRdb called clonotypes with MiXCR, one entry per CDR3 protein. Here the sample spans hundreds of thousands of distinct CDR3 sequences, 40% to 55% being singletons. Sequencing was performed on peripheral blood or thyroid tissue (not recorded which). The receptors stem from an adult man with Graves' disease, either hyperthyroidism or ophthalmopathy (not recorded which).

This clonotype was detected a few times. This chain connects TRBV20-1 to TRBJ2-5; D is uncertain. The length of the CDR3 is 15 residues. CDR1 and CDR2 from the germline V gene are DFQATT and SNEGSKA (reference sequence). V lost 2 bases, J lost 5 bases, and 18 bases lay in between. The CDR3 is CSARSPAALVETQYF. The CDR3 DNA reads as TGCAGTGCTAGATCCCCGGCCGCCTTGGTGGAGACCCAGTACTTC.

A remark on this clonotype: A read error is possible here, since a much larger clone lies one base away. The genes are TRBV10-3 and TRBJ2-2, with D tentatively TRBD1 (5 bases). Germline CDR1 ENHRY, CDR2 SYGVKD. CDR3 length: 14 amino acids. Trimming took 7 bases from V and 6 from J, leaving 15 bases between them. CDR3 amino acids: CAIKGQGTPGELFF. The CDR3 region has the DNA TGTGCCATCAAGGGGCAGGGAACGCCCGGGGAGCTGTTTTTT.

Written as DNA, the CDR3 is TGTGCCAGCAGTGAAGGAGGACATACGGGAGAGACCCAGTACTTC. This encodes CASSEGGHTGETQYF. The V call is TRBV2, the J call TRBJ2-5, with D tentatively TRBD1 (5 bases). V was clipped by 1 base and J by 4 bases, with 13 bases between them. Germline V gene data show CDR1 as SNHLY and CDR2 as FYNNEI. The CDR3 consists of 15 residues.

This clonotype occurred many times. The chain combines TRBV24-1 with TRBJ1-4; 10 positions match TRBD1. Unmatched junction bases numbered 6, after V lost 4 bases and J lost 8 bases. Germline V lookup: CDR1 KGHDR, CDR2 SFDVKD. The CDR3 is 15 residues long. CDR3 amino acids: CATSDAGQGIEKLFF. Written as DNA, the CDR3 is TGTGCCACCAGTGACGCGGGACAGGGGATCGAAAAACTGTTTTTT.

This clonotype was detected a few times. J is TRBJ1-1 and V is TRBV19; D is possibly TRBD1 (5 bases). Trimming pared 6 bases from V and 1 base from J, leaving 12 bases between. The CDR3 covers 14 residues. Germline V gene sequence: CDR1 LNHDA, CDR2 SQIVND (reference sequence). Here the CDR3 DNA reads TGTGCCAGTAGGGGGGGGTTCGGGAACACTGAAGCTTTCTTT. It translates to CASRGGFGNTEAFF.

This rearrangement joins TRBV7-9 to TRBJ2-2, with a weak D call TRBD2 (7 bases). Per germline, CDR1 SEHNR and CDR2 FQNEAQ (reference sequence). Trimming took 7 bases from V and 5 from J, leaving 14 bases between them. The CDR3 sequence is 14 residues long. The CDR3 DNA reads TGTGCCAGCACCCTTAAGGGGGGGACCGGGGAGCTGTTTTTT. This encodes CASTLKGGTGELFF.

The J gene is TRBJ1-5, the V gene TRBV29-1; 8 bases agree with TRBD1. There are 12 residues in the CDR3. V lost 7 bases, J lost 4 bases, and 3 bases stayed unmatched. Germline V gene lookup returns CDR1 SQVTM and CDR2 ANQGSEA. The CDR3 loop is CSGTGLNQPQHF. Written as DNA, the CDR3 is TGCAGCGGGACAGGGTTAAATCAGCCCCAGCATTTT.

J is TRBJ2-5 and V is TRBV29-1; no firm D call. The V end lost 6 bases, the J end lost 0 bases, and 5 bases lay between the germline ends. Looked up from germline, CDR1 is SQVTM and CDR2 is ANQGSEA. The CDR3 covers 11 residues. The CDR3 coding sequence is TGCAGCGTCGCGGACCAAGAGACCCAGTACTTC. This codes for CSVADQETQYF.

This clonotype was seen ten or more times. J is TRBJ1-2 and V is TRBV5-1; D is unresolved. The ends were cut back, 0 bases at V and 8 bases at J, with 14 bases in the middle. The CDR3 spans 14 residues. Germline V lookup: CDR1 SGHRS, CDR2 YFSETQ. Written as DNA, the CDR3 is TGCGCCAGCAGCTTGGCCGCGGTCTCTGGGGGCTACACCTTC. This sequence encodes CASSLAAVSGGYTF.

This clonotype turned up a few times. The J gene is TRBJ1-2, the V gene TRBV5-1, with TRBD1 matching 7 bases. V was clipped by 0 bases and J by 5 bases; unmatched bases: 7. The CDR3 has 15 amino acids. The germline V gene has CDR1 SGHRS and CDR2 YFSETQ. The CDR3, as DNA: TGCGCCAGCAGCTTGGGACAGGGTAGTCCGTATGGCTACACCTTC. It is translated as CASSLGQGSPYGYTF.

In this sample, this clonotype turned up many times. The V and J genes are TRBV2 and TRBJ2-2, with 7 bases matching TRBD1. The junction had 3 bases not matched to a gene; V was cut back by 3 bases and J by 2 bases. This CDR3 has 15 residues. Per germline, CDR1 SNHLY and CDR2 FYNNEI. CDR3 DNA: TGTGCCAGCAGTGAGACAGGGCGTAACACCGGGGAGCTGTTTTTT. It translates to CASSETGRNTGELFF.

This clonotype was observed a handful of times. The chain couples TRBV5-1 to TRBJ1-2; TRBD1 aligns across 9 bases. The CDR3 sequence is 14 residues long. Unmatched junction bases numbered 3, after V lost 1 base and J lost 5 bases. Germline V gene lookup returns CDR1 SGHRS and CDR2 YFSETQ. CDR3 protein: CASSLLTGGYGYTF. Written as DNA, the CDR3 is TGCGCCAGCAGCTTGCTGACAGGGGGTTATGGCTACACCTTC.

The rearrangement links TRBV7-2 to TRBJ1-4, with a weak D call TRBD1 (5 bases). The CDR3 covers 13 residues. From germline, CDR1 is SGHTA and CDR2 FQGNSA. Trimming cost V 3 bases and J 13 bases, with 15 bases left between them. DNA for the CDR3: TGTGCCAGCAGCTTCGGGACGGTGGGGCGACTGTTTTTT. Translated: CASSFGTVGRLFF.

There are a few counts of this clonotype. The chain is built from TRBV2 and TRBJ1-4, with 7 bases that match TRBD1. Germline loops: CDR1 SNHLY, CDR2 FYNNEI. The CDR3 runs to 14 residues. Unmatched junction bases numbered 6, after V lost 5 bases and J lost 6 bases. Here the CDR3 DNA reads TGTGCCAGCAGTAAGGGGACAGCAGATGAAAAACTGTTTTTT. It encodes CASSKGTADEKLFF.

The rearrangement uses TRBV7-2 and TRBJ1-4; no definite D call. The CDR3 loop spans 12 amino acids. The V end was cut by 6 bases, the J end by 8 bases, with 10 bases between. The V gene's germline CDR1 is SGHTA and CDR2 FQGNSA. The CDR3 DNA reads TGTGCCAGCAGTTACTCGGTCGAAAAACTGTTTTTT. Its translation is CASSYSVEKLFF.

This chain joins TRBV7-6 and TRBJ2-2; D is unclear. This CDR3 is 15 amino acids long. Trimming removed 0 bases at V and 6 bases at J, with 11 bases between. Germline V lookup: CDR1 SGHVS, CDR2 FNYEAQ. The CDR3 DNA reads as TGTGCCAGCAGCTTAGCGTTGCTGGGGTCCGGGGAGCTGTTTTTT. Amino acids: CASSLALLGSGELFF.

The chain combines TRBV19 with TRBJ1-2, with D possibly matching TRBD1 (5 bases). Germline assignment: CDR1 LNHDA and CDR2 SQIVND (reference sequence). The CDR3 runs 12 residues. Trimming took off 1 base at V and 6 bases at J, with 6 bases between the two ends. CDR3 in DNA: TGTGCCAGTAGTATAGGCAGGGATGGCTACACCTTC. Translation gives CASSIGRDGYTF.

The sample holds many counts of this clonotype. The CDR3 is CASSDREGTEAFF. CDR3 coding DNA: TGTGCCAGCAGTGACAGGGAGGGGACTGAAGCTTTCTTT. This chain uses TRBV2 with TRBJ1-1; D is possibly TRBD1 (5 bases). CDR1 is SNHLY and CDR2 is FYNNEI in the germline V gene. The CDR3 runs to 13 residues. Deletions cut 3 bases from V and 5 bases from J, with 10 bases between. The full variable domain, rest sourced from reference TRBV2 and TRBJ1-1, is EPEVTQTPSHQVTQMGQEVILRCVPISNHLYFYWYRQILGQKVEFLVSFYNNEISEKSEIFDDQFSVERPDGSNFTLKIRSTKLEDSAMYFCASSDREGTEAFFGQGTRLTVV.

The chain is built from TRBV15 and TRBJ1-4, with D tentatively TRBD1 (5 bases). The CDR3 covers 14 residues. Germline V gene lookup returns CDR1 LNHNV and CDR2 YYDKDF (reference sequence). The ends were cut back, 4 bases at V and 6 bases at J, with 12 bases in the middle. This CDR3 is CATSIPTADEKLFF. The CDR3, as DNA: TGTGCCACCAGCATACCGACAGCAGATGAAAAACTGTTTTTT.

This clonotype showed up just a few times. V and J are TRBV14 and TRBJ1-1; 8 nucleotides align to TRBD1. The V and J ends lost 1 base and 4 bases, in that order; junction bases with no gene match: 8. CDR1 is SGHDN, CDR2 FVKESK, per germline. This CDR3 has 16 amino acids. CDR3: CASSQATGGRGTEAFF. The CDR3 DNA reads as TGTGCCAGCAGCCAAGCCACAGGGGGTCGGGGCACTGAAGCTTTCTTT.

The chain combines TRBV10-3 with TRBJ1-6; perhaps TRBD1 as D (5 bases). V dropped 2 bases and J dropped 9 bases, with 11 bases sitting between them. The CDR3 contains 14 residues. Germline lookup yields CDR1 ENHRY and CDR2 SYGVKD. The CDR3 here is CAISETPDSSPLHF. The CDR3 DNA follows: TGTGCCATCAGTGAGACCCCCGACAGTTCACCCCTCCACTTT.

This clonotype was counted many times. CDR3 sequence: CASIDWEDYGYTF. Here the CDR3 DNA reads TGTGCCAGCATCGACTGGGAAGATTATGGCTACACCTTC. The chain links TRBV6-5 to TRBJ1-2; D remains ambiguous. The germline CDR1 and CDR2 sequences are MNHEY and SVGAGI. Trimming stripped 7 bases from V and 5 bases from J, with 14 bases between. CDR3 length: 13 residues.

A note on this clonotype: This may be a read error: a much more frequent sequence differs by one nucleotide. This sequence joins TRBV29-1 and TRBJ2-7; 12 bases agree with TRBD2. The better agreement between TRBJ2-5 and the DNA end casts doubt on the J call. Per the germline V gene, CDR1 is SQVTM and CDR2 is ANQGSEA. The CDR3 extends over 15 amino acids. As DNA, the CDR3 is TGCAGCGTGGTCCCTAGCGGGGGGGCCACAGGGACCCAGTACTTC. It translates to CSVVPSGGATGTQYF.

J is TRBJ1-5 and V is TRBV6-6; 8 bases align to TRBD1. J gave up 6 bases and V 6 bases, and 10 bases lay outside the gene matches. The CDR3 is 15 residues long. Per the germline V gene, CDR1 is MNHNY and CDR2 is SVGAGI (reference sequence). CDR3 in amino acids: CASRPGTGIFQPQHF. The CDR3 region has the DNA TGTGCCAGCAGGCCCGGGACAGGTATCTTTCAGCCCCAGCATTTT.

This chain connects TRBV12-5 to TRBJ1-4; the D gene is possibly TRBD1 (5 bases). This CDR3 spans 13 amino acids. The ends were cut back, 7 bases at V and 6 bases at J, with 12 bases in the middle. Germline lookup yields CDR1 LGHNT and CDR2 FRNRAP. CDR3 sequence reads: CASANSGDEKLFF. CDR3 in DNA: TGTGCTAGTGCCAATTCGGGGGATGAAAAACTGTTTTTT.

The chain couples TRBV7-2 to TRBJ1-2; a possible D gene is TRBD1 (5 bases). The CDR3 has 16 residues. Trimming left V 6 bases short and J 6 bases short, with 23 bases between. The germline CDR1 and CDR2 sequences are SGHTA and FQGNSA. The chain's CDR3 is CASRPSSGLAGNGYTF. CDR3 in DNA: TGTGCCAGCAGACCGTCGTCGGGACTAGCGGGTAATGGCTACACCTTC. Full variable domain (remainder filled in from reference TRBV7-2 and TRBJ1-2): GAGVSQSPSNKVTEKGKDVELRCDPISGHTALYWYRQSLGQGLEFLIYFQGNSAPDKSGLPSDRFSAERTGGSVSTLTIQRTQQEDSAVYLCASRPSSGLAGNGYTFGSGTRLTVV.

This clonotype was seen repeatedly, ten times or more. The V gene is TRBV2, the J gene TRBJ1-2, with D possibly matching TRBD1 (5 bases). The germline V and J ends were trimmed by 1 base and 7 bases, with 10 bases remaining between them. Per the germline V gene, CDR1 is SNHLY and CDR2 is FYNNEI. The CDR3 is 13 amino acids. The CDR3 sequence is CASSEEGATGYTF. The CDR3 DNA reads as TGTGCCAGCAGTGAAGAAGGGGCTACTGGCTACACCTTC.

The CDR3 loop reads CASSNDGSGSPLHF. CDR3 sequence (DNA): TGTGCCAGCAGTAATGACGGCTCGGGTTCACCCCTCCACTTT. The genes are TRBV25-1 and TRBJ1-6; D gene unclear. Per germline, CDR1 MGHDK and CDR2 SYGVNS. Trimming cost V 5 bases and J 9 bases, with 14 bases left between them. This CDR3 has 14 residues.

V and J are TRBV7-9 and TRBJ1-3, with D uncertain. V lost 8 bases, J lost 0 bases, and 5 bases lay in between. This CDR3 comprises 12 residues. Per the germline V gene, CDR1 is SEHNR and CDR2 is FQNEAQ (reference sequence). The DNA of the CDR3 is TGTGCCAGCGTTAGCTCTGGAAACACCATATATTTT. Protein sequence: CASVSSGNTIYF.